This entry concerns a single T cell receptor beta chain. The antigen remains unidentified. Per the germline V gene, CDR1 is MDHEN and CDR2 is SYDVKM. The CDR3 consists of 15 residues. The V and J ends lost 4 bases and 2 bases respectively, with 14 bases between them. This entry is derived from a study of T-cell reconstitution after alpha-beta-depleted transplantation in children. Study-level results: The origin of high day-60 TCRbeta diversity in some patients lay in surviving recipient T cells and thymic progenitors. Reportedly, roughly two months post-transplant, alpha-beta T cells arose from several hundred expanded graft clones.

Preparation of the TCRbeta library used unique molecular identifiers. Each CDR3 protein is one row after TCRdb ran MiXCR on the PCR reads. The data contain a few hundred thousand distinct CDR3 sequences, roughly 44% of them seen just once; the ten biggest clones take up under 35%. The chain links TRBV28 to TRBJ2-5, with D unclear. The clonotype was recovered from a girl aged 2 to 9 with aplastic anemia, due to receive a stem cell transplant. The starting material was PBMCs, obtained before TCRalphabeta/CD19-depleted stem cell transplant. The CDR3 sequence is CASSSSRATQETQYF. The CDR3 region has the DNA TGTGCCAGCAGTTCTTCCCGGGCCACGCAAGAGACCCAGTACTTC.